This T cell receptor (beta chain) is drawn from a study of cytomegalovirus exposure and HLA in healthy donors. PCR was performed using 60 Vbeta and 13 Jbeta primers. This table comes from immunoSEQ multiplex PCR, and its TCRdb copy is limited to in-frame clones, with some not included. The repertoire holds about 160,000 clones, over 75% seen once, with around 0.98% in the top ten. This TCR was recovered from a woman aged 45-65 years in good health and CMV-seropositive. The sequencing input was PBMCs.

CDR3 DNA: TGTGCCAGCAGTGAGTCCACCCGGGGTGAGCAGTTCTTC. It is translated as CASSESTRGEQFF. The chain carries TRBV2 and TRBJ2-1; D may be TRBD2 (5 bases). Germline V gene lookup returns CDR1 SNHLY and CDR2 FYNNEI. The CDR3 runs 13 residues. V was trimmed by 3 bases and J by 9 bases, leaving 12 bases between them.